The T cell receptor beta chain described here comes from a study of cytomegalovirus exposure and HLA in healthy donors. Use of 60 Vbeta and 13 Jbeta primers characterized the PCR. Sequencing was performed with immunoSEQ multiplex PCR; in TCRdb, only in-frame clones are kept and a portion is missing. This table has roughly 120,000 clones, 9.5% appearing once. This clone was detected only a few times. V dropped 8 bases and J dropped 0 bases, with 15 bases sitting between them. The germline CDR1 and CDR2 sequences are SGHRS and YFSETQ. The CDR3 extends over 15 amino acids. The J gene is TRBJ2-1, the V gene TRBV5-1, with D possibly being TRBD2 (5 bases). Sequenced material: PBMCs. This clonotype was obtained from a man aged 25-40 years in good health and CMV-seronegative. CDR3 region: CASCFLDFSYNEQFF. CDR3 bases: TGCGCCAGTTGCTTCTTGGACTTCTCCTACAATGAGCAGTTCTTC.